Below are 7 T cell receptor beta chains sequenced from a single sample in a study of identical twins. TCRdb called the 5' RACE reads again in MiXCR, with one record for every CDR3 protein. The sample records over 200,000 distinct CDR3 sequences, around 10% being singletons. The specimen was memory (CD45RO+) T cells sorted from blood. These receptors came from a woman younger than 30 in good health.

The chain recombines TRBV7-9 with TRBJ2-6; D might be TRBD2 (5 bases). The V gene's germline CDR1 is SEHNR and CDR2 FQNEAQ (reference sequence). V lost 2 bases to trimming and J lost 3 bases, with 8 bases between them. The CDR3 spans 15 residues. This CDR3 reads CASSLRRVGANVLTF. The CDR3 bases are TGTGCCAGCAGCTTACGGCGGGTTGGGGCCAACGTCCTGACTTTC. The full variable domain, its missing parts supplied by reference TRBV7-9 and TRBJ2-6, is DTGVSQNPRHKITKRGQNVTFRCDPISEHNRLYWYRQTLGQGPEFLTYFQNEAQLEKSRLLSDRFSAERPKGSFSTLEIQRTEQGDSAMYLCASSLRRVGANVLTFGAGSRLTVL.

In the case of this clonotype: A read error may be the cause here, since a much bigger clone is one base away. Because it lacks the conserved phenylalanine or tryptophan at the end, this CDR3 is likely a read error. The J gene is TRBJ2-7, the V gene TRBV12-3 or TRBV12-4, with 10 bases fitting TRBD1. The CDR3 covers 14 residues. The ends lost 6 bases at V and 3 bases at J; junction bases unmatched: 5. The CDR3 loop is CASRTGGGGYEQYS. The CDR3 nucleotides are TGTGCCAGCAGGACAGGGGGCGGCGGCTACGAGCAGTACTCC.

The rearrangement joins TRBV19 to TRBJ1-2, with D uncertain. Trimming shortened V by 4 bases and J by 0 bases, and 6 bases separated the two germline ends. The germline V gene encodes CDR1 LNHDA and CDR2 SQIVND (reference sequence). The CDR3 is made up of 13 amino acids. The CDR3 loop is CASSTATNYGYTF. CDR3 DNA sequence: TGTGCCAGTAGTACAGCGACTAACTATGGCTACACCTTC.

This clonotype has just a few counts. CDR3 nucleotide sequence: TGTGCCAGCTCACCGGAATATCTATGGGTCTATGGCTACACCTTC. This translates into CASSPEYLWVYGYTF. V usage is TRBV18 and J usage is TRBJ1-2; D is unclear. The germline V gene encodes CDR1 KGHSH and CDR2 LQKENI. Between the trimmed V and J ends, which lost 3 bases and 4 bases, there was a span of 15 bases. CDR3 length equals 15 residues.

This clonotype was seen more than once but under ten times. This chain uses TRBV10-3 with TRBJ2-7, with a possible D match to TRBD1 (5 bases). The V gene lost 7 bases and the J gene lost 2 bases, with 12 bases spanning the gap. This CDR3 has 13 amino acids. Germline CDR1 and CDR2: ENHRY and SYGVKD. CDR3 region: CAIKEGAPYEQYF. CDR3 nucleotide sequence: TGTGCCATCAAAGAAGGGGCTCCCTACGAGCAGTACTTC.

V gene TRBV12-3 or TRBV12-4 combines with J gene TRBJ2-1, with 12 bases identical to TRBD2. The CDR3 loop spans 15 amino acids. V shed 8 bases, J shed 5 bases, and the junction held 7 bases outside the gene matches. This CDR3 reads CASVRTSGAHNEQFF. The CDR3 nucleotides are TGTGCCAGCGTCCGGACTAGCGGGGCGCACAATGAGCAGTTCTTC.

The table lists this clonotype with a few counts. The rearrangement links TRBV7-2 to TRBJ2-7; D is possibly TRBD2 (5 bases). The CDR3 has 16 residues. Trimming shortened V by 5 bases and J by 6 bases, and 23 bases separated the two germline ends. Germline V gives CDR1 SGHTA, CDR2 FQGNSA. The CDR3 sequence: CASSPGSVQGLGEQYF. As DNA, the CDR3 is TGTGCCAGCAGCCCGGGGTCTGTGCAAGGGCTCGGCGAGCAGTACTTC.